The 14 T cell receptor beta chains below come from one sample, sequenced in a study of blood T cell repertoires in COVID-19. Method: immunoSEQ multiplex PCR; TCRdb's copy keeps in-frame clones and lacks some. There are 330,000 or so clones in the sample; roughly 89% occur only once, and 3.9% lies in the top ten. Sequencing was carried out using peripheral blood. These receptors were obtained from a woman aged 60 to 75 with COVID-19, enrolled during active disease.

The V gene is TRBV5-8, the J gene TRBJ2-5, with TRBD1 matching 9 bases. CDR3 length: 16 residues. CDR1 and CDR2 (germline): SGHTS, YDEGEE. The V gene end was trimmed by 1 base and the J gene end by 5 bases; junction bases not matched to a gene: 9. Here the CDR3 reads CASSLRLGQGGETQYF. DNA for the CDR3: TGTGCCAGCAGCTTGAGGCTGGGACAGGGAGGGGAGACCCAGTACTTC.

The chain couples TRBV10-3 to TRBJ2-5, with TRBD2 matching over 10 bases. The V gene end was trimmed by 8 bases and the J gene end by 4 bases; junction bases not matched to a gene: 10. Germline V gene data show CDR1 as ENHRY and CDR2 as SYGVKD. CDR3 size: 15 residues. The CDR3 coding sequence is TGTGCCATCGGGAGCGGGGGGGCCCCGGGAGAGACCCAGTACTTC. Translation: CAIGSGGAPGETQYF.

The chain couples TRBV7-9 to TRBJ2-3, with D perhaps TRBD2 (6 bases). V shed 2 bases and J shed 5 bases, with 11 bases lying between them. CDR3 length: 14 amino acids. CDR1 is SEHNR and CDR2 is FQNEAQ in the germline V gene (reference sequence). The CDR3 nucleotides are TGTGCCAGCAGCTTAATCGGGGGAGGAGATACGCAGTATTTT. Translating gives CASSLIGGGDTQYF.

The rearrangement joins TRBV7-2 to TRBJ1-2; D is perhaps TRBD1 (5 bases). This CDR3 region has 15 residues. CDR1 and CDR2 (germline): SGHTA, FQGNSA. V lost 0 bases to trimming and J lost 0 bases, with 8 bases between them. The CDR3 region is CASSLAGGPNYGYTF. CDR3 bases: TGTGCCAGCAGCTTAGCGGGGGGACCTAACTATGGCTACACCTTC.

As concerns this clone: A read error may account for a junction end that differs from germline. V usage is TRBV13 and J usage is TRBJ1-4; 7 bases fit TRBD1. CDR1 is PRHDT and CDR2 is FYEKMQ in the germline V gene (reference sequence). The CDR3 runs to 13 residues. The CDR3 is CASSGTANEKLFF. CDR3 bases: TGTGCCAGCTCCGGGACAGCTAACGAAAAACTGTTTTTT.

This clone was recorded many times. The rearrangement joins TRBV27 to TRBJ2-7; possible D gene TRBD2, 6 bases. Per the germline V gene, CDR1 is MNHEY and CDR2 is SMNVEV (reference sequence). The CDR3 runs 12 residues. Trimming removed 2 bases from V and 4 bases from J, with 6 bases in between. The CDR3 is CASSLGGYEQYF. The CDR3 DNA reads as TGTGCCAGCAGTTTAGGAGGGTACGAGCAGTACTTC.

Comment on this clone: A much larger clone differs from this one at a single base, so this may be a read error. The V gene is TRBV6-1, the J gene TRBJ1-2, with 7 bases matching TRBD1. With 2 bases clipped from V and 5 bases from J, the junction kept 2 bases outside the gene matches. The V gene's germline CDR1 is MNHNS and CDR2 SASEGT. This CDR3 comprises 13 residues. CDR3: CASSESGGYGYTF. CDR3 in DNA: TGTGCCAGCAGTGAATCAGGGGGGTATGGCTACACCTTC.

In its sample, this clone was seen once. The chain carries TRBV11-2 and TRBJ1-4, with TRBD1 as a possible D gene (5 bases). Trimming removed 8 bases from V and 8 bases from J, with 15 bases in between. Per the germline V gene, CDR1 is SGHAT and CDR2 is FQNNGV. The CDR3 consists of 13 residues. CDR3 sequence (DNA): TGTGCCAGCCGGAGGGGACTAGGGGAAAAACTGTTTTTT. Amino acid sequence: CASRRGLGEKLFF.

V and J are TRBV27 and TRBJ2-7, with 8 bases aligning to TRBD1. Per germline, CDR1 MNHEY and CDR2 SMNVEV (reference sequence). V shed 8 bases, J shed 1 base, and the junction held 4 bases outside the gene matches. The CDR3 covers 13 residues. The chain's CDR3 is CASGRQGSYEQYF. The CDR3 region has the DNA TGTGCCAGCGGGAGACAGGGGTCCTACGAGCAGTACTTC.

The chain uses TRBV5-1 and TRBJ1-2, with a tentative D call TRBD1 (5 bases). V was cut by 1 base and J by 0 bases, with 13 bases left in between. Germline values: CDR1 SGHRS, CDR2 YFSETQ. The CDR3 length is 16 residues. The CDR3 region has the DNA TGCGCCAGCAGCTTGCGGGGGAGGGACCCTAACTATGGCTACACCTTC. Protein: CASSLRGRDPNYGYTF.

V and J are TRBV2 and TRBJ1-5; D is perhaps TRBD1 (6 bases). The germline CDR1 and CDR2 sequences are SNHLY and FYNNEI. With 7 bases removed from V and 1 base from J, the gap between germline ends came to 14 bases. The CDR3 has 15 residues. The CDR3 bases are TGTGCCAGCAAGGGGGGGGATTGGAGCAATCAGCCCCAGCATTTT. Translating gives CASKGGDWSNQPQHF. Full variable domain (missing parts from reference TRBV2 and TRBJ1-5): EPEVTQTPSHQVTQMGQEVILRCVPISNHLYFYWYRQILGQKVEFLVSFYNNEISEKSEIFDDQFSVERPDGSNFTLKIRSTKLEDSAMYFCASKGGDWSNQPQHFGDGTRLSIL.

This clone was detected a few times. This chain joins TRBV15 and TRBJ1-5, with D tentatively TRBD1 (5 bases). Trimming removed 0 bases from V and 11 bases from J, with 8 bases in between. Per the germline V gene, CDR1 is LNHNV and CDR2 is YYDKDF (reference sequence). The CDR3 covers 12 residues. CDR3 nucleotide sequence: TGTGCCACCAGCAGAGAACAAGGGGCCCAGCATTTT. This encodes CATSREQGAQHF.

This clone was seen only a few times. V and J are TRBV9 and TRBJ2-3; 11 bases fit TRBD2. This CDR3 comprises 17 residues. The V gene's germline CDR1 is SGDLS and CDR2 YYNGEE. With V trimmed by 3 bases and J by 2 bases, 8 bases remained unmatched. The chain's CDR3 is CASSEGTSGGFTDTQYF. The CDR3 DNA reads TGTGCCAGCAGCGAGGGAACTAGCGGGGGCTTCACAGATACGCAGTATTTT.

V is TRBV9 and J is TRBJ1-5, with TRBD1 matching over 10 bases. Germline trimming cut 4 bases from V and 2 bases from J; bases unmatched to any gene: 9. Germline CDR1 is SGDLS and CDR2 is YYNGEE. The CDR3 consists of 17 residues. The CDR3 sequence: CASSPGQGFYGNQPQHF. The CDR3 bases are TGTGCCAGCAGCCCGGGACAGGGGTTTTATGGCAATCAGCCCCAGCATTTT. Filled out from reference TRBV9 and TRBJ1-5, the complete variable domain reads DSGVTQTPKHLITATGQRVTLRCSPRSGDLSVYWYQQSLDQGLQFLIQYYNGEERAKGNILERFSAQQFPDLHSELNLSSLELGDSALYFCASSPGQGFYGNQPQHFGDGTRLSIL.